This T cell receptor beta chain was sequenced during a study of T cell repertoires in cytomegalovirus infection. Notes on the study in general: There were HLA-C-restricted CMV-specific TCR beta clonotypes dominating the ex vivo response.

TCRdb recomputed calls from the reads with MiXCR, one row per CDR3 protein. The data hold 400,000 to 550,000 distinct CDR3 sequences, with about 11% observed a single time. This clonotype was seen repeatedly, ten times or more. What it recognizes is unknown. Germline assignment: CDR1 LNHDA and CDR2 SQIVND (reference sequence). The CDR3 totals 18 residues. Trimming removed 2 bases at V and 0 bases at J, with 17 bases between. Sequencing was carried out using PBMCs. This clonotype was obtained from a human donor in good health (CMV status not recorded). Some clones in this sample may be carry-over from other donors' samples. The chain has TRBV19 and TRBJ1-3; D gene unclear. CDR3 nucleotides: TGTGCCAGTAGTATACCCTTCCGGACGGCAAGCTCTGGAAACACCATATATTTT. Translating gives CASSIPFRTASSGNTIYF.